Listed below are T cell receptor beta chains from one sample, sequenced in a study of Graves' ophthalmopathy and Graves' hyperthyroidism. A single record per CDR3 protein comes from TCRdb applying MiXCR to the multiplex PCR reads. The profile shows over a million distinct CDR3 sequences, about two fifths of them singletons. Sequencing used peripheral blood or thyroid tissue (not recorded which). The receptors come from an adult man with Graves' hyperthyroidism. CDR3s include the opening cysteine and the closing phenylalanine or tryptophan. Each record gives: D gene, clone size, V gene, J gene, CDR3 DNA, CDR3 protein. The D gene is left open where the match is weak. Expanded clones are given a class, and other clones once, few, many or no size at all.

D: TRBD1; size: NA; V: TRBV7-9; J: TRBJ2-7; DNA: TGTGCCAGCAGCACGACAGGGCCCATCTACGAGCAGTACTTC; CDR3: CASSTTGPIYEQYF
D: NA; size: NA; V: TRBV10-3; J: TRBJ2-7; DNA: TGTGCCATCAGCTACTCGACTCTACCCTCCTACGAGCAGTACTTC; CDR3: CAISYSTLPSYEQYF
D: NA; size: NA; V: TRBV29-1; J: TRBJ1-1; DNA: TGCAGCGCGGGACTAGCGGGGGCGAACACTGAAGCTTTCTTT; CDR3: CSAGLAGANTEAFF
D: TRBD1; size: many; V: TRBV9; J: TRBJ1-1; DNA: TGTGCCAGCAGCGTAGGGACAGGGATCACTGAAGCTTTCTTT; CDR3: CASSVGTGITEAFF
D: TRBD1; size: many; V: TRBV7-9; J: TRBJ1-3; DNA: TGTGCCAGCAGCTTGGGACAGGGGCTCTCCTCTGGAAACACCATATATTTT; CDR3: CASSLGQGLSSGNTIYF
D: NA; size: NA; V: TRBV15; J: TRBJ2-5; DNA: TGTGCCACCAGCAGAGACTCACAGGCCCAGTACTTC; CDR3: CATSRDSQAQYF
D: NA; size: NA; V: TRBV6-2/TRBV6-3; J: TRBJ2-6; DNA: TGTGCCAGCAGTGACGGGGCCACCGCTGGGGCCAACGTCCTGACTTTC; CDR3: CASSDGATAGANVLTF
D: TRBD1; size: NA; V: TRBV2; J: TRBJ1-4; DNA: TGTGCCAGCCAACCCGACAGGGCCTTTCCGGAAAAACTGTTTTTT; CDR3: CASQPDRAFPEKLFF
D: NA; size: many; V: TRBV11-2; J: TRBJ1-4; DNA: TGTGCCAGCAGCTTCTCAACTAATGAAAAACTGTTTTTT; CDR3: CASSFSTNEKLFF
D: NA; size: many; V: TRBV12-3/TRBV12-4; J: TRBJ1-5; DNA: TGTGCCAGCAGTTTTCTCCAGGGGAATCAGCCCCAGCATTTT; CDR3: CASSFLQGNQPQHF
D: NA; size: NA; V: TRBV28; J: TRBJ2-5; DNA: TGTGCCAGCAGTTTATACCGGATCCAAGAGACCCAGTACTTC; CDR3: CASSLYRIQETQYF
D: TRBD2; size: many; V: TRBV7-2; J: TRBJ2-5; DNA: TGTGCCAGCAGCCGGAGACTAGCGGGGGGTCAAGAGACCCAGTACTTC; CDR3: CASSRRLAGGQETQYF
D: NA; size: once; V: TRBV7-9; J: TRBJ1-6; DNA: TGTGCCAGCAGATTAGGGTCCGATAATTCACCCCTCCACTTT; CDR3: CASRLGSDNSPLHF
D: NA; size: many; V: TRBV29-1; J: TRBJ2-5; DNA: TGCAGCGTTGATCGAGGGCGGGGCACCCAAGAGACCCAGTACTTC; CDR3: CSVDRGRGTQETQYF
D: NA; size: NA; V: TRBV20-1; J: TRBJ1-5; DNA: TGCAGTGCTAGAGTAGGGTCGCGCAATCAGCCCCAGCATTTT; CDR3: CSARVGSRNQPQHF
D: TRBD1; size: many; V: TRBV4-1; J: TRBJ1-2; DNA: TGCGCCAGCAGCCAACCGGGACAGGGTATCTATGGCTACACCTTC; CDR3: CASSQPGQGIYGYTF
D: TRBD1; size: many; V: TRBV7-8; J: TRBJ1-1; DNA: TGTGCCAGCACAGACAGGGGAACCACTGAAGCTTTCTTT; CDR3: CASTDRGTTEAFF
D: NA; size: few; V: TRBV12-3/TRBV12-4; J: TRBJ2-2; DNA: TGTGCCGGGACACATAGGGGGACCGGGGAGCTGTTTTTT; CDR3: CAGTHRGTGELFF
D: TRBD1; size: many; V: TRBV19; J: TRBJ1-1; DNA: TGTGCCAGTAGTAGACAGGGGCGTTTGGGCACTGAAGCTTTCTTT; CDR3: CASSRQGRLGTEAFF
D: NA; size: many; V: TRBV7-2; J: TRBJ1-1; DNA: TGTGCCAGCAGCTTGGACAGAGGCGAAGCTTTCTTT; CDR3: CASSLDRGEAFF
D: TRBD1; size: many; V: TRBV25-1; J: TRBJ2-7; DNA: TGTGCCAGCAGTTCACGACAGGGATCCAACGAGCAGTACTTC; CDR3: CASSSRQGSNEQYF
D: NA; size: once; V: TRBV15; J: TRBJ2-5; DNA: TGTGCCACCAGCAGCTTGGGACGCGGCCAAGAGACCCAGTACTTC; CDR3: CATSSLGRGQETQYF
D: NA; size: few; V: TRBV20-1; J: TRBJ1-1; DNA: TGCAGTGCTAGGCCTATAGGGCCGGTGAACACTGAAGCTTTCTTT; CDR3: CSARPIGPVNTEAFF
D: NA; size: many; V: TRBV29-1; J: TRBJ1-2; DNA: TGCAGCGTTCGGGTCCCTGCTAACTATGGCTACACCTTC; CDR3: CSVRVPANYGYTF
D: NA; size: many; V: TRBV20-1; J: TRBJ1-3; DNA: TGCAGTGCCACTACAGGGTCTGGAAACACCATATATTTT; CDR3: CSATTGSGNTIYF
D: NA; size: many; V: TRBV20-1; J: TRBJ2-7; DNA: TGCAGTGCTAGATTCAACAGCTACGAGCAGTACTTC; CDR3: CSARFNSYEQYF
D: TRBD2; size: NA; V: TRBV10-2; J: TRBJ2-7; DNA: TGCGCCAGCAGTGCCGGACTAGCGGCGGGGGAGCAGTACTTC; CDR3: CASSAGLAAGEQYF
D: TRBD1; size: few; V: TRBV7-2; J: TRBJ1-5; DNA: TGTGCCAGCAGCTCAGTCGGACAGGGAAACAATCAGCCCCAGCATTTT; CDR3: CASSSVGQGNNQPQHF
D: NA; size: NA; V: TRBV19; J: TRBJ1-5; DNA: TGTGCCAGTAAATTAGGCGTCAAACGAAGCAATCAGCCCCAGCATTTT; CDR3: CASKLGVKRSNQPQHF
D: NA; size: many; V: TRBV7-3; J: TRBJ2-7; DNA: TGTGCCAGCAGCCGTGACGTTACCTACGAGCAGTACTTC; CDR3: CASSRDVTYEQYF
D: NA; size: few; V: TRBV11-2; J: TRBJ1-2; DNA: TGTGCCAGCAGCTTAGATGGCAGGGCGACTAACTATGGCTACACCTTC; CDR3: CASSLDGRATNYGYTF
D: TRBD1; size: few; V: TRBV20-1; J: TRBJ2-5; DNA: TGCAGTGCTAGAGAAGGCCAGGGGGTGGGCGAGACCCAGTACTTC; CDR3: CSAREGQGVGETQYF
D: TRBD1; size: many; V: TRBV5-1; J: TRBJ1-6; DNA: TGCGCCAGCAGCGCCAGACAGGGAAGTAATTCACCCCTCCACTTT; CDR3: CASSARQGSNSPLHF
D: NA; size: NA; V: TRBV10-1; J: TRBJ1-5; DNA: TGCGCCAGCCCCCAACTCCAGGGTTATAGCAATCAGCCCCAGCATTTT; CDR3: CASPQLQGYSNQPQHF
D: TRBD1; size: once; V: TRBV29-1; J: TRBJ2-3; DNA: TGCAGCGTCTCGGGACAGGGACCAGATACGCAGTATTTT; CDR3: CSVSGQGPDTQYF
D: TRBD1; size: many; V: TRBV15; J: TRBJ1-1; DNA: TGTGCCACCAGCAGGGGGGACAGGGCGAACACTGAAGCTTTCTTT; CDR3: CATSRGDRANTEAFF
D: TRBD1; size: NA; V: TRBV2; J: TRBJ1-2; DNA: TGTGCCAGCAGTACTCAGACAGGGGGCTATGGCTACACCTTC; CDR3: CASSTQTGGYGYTF
D: NA; size: few; V: TRBV12-3/TRBV12-4; J: TRBJ2-5; DNA: TGTGCCAGCACCCCCGATGGAGGGGGCAAGACCCAGTACTTC; CDR3: CASTPDGGGKTQYF
D: TRBD1; size: NA; V: TRBV6-6; J: TRBJ1-1; DNA: TGTGCCAGCAGCAGGGGGCAGTCAGAGAACACTGAAGCTTTCTTT; CDR3: CASSRGQSENTEAFF
D: NA; size: NA; V: TRBV29-1; J: TRBJ1-2; DNA: TGCAGCACCATGAGCACGGGGGACATCGACTATGGCTACACCTTC; CDR3: CSTMSTGDIDYGYTF
D: NA; size: many; V: TRBV7-2; J: TRBJ1-6; DNA: TGTGCCAGCATTCTAGGGGCGCACCAGAATTCACCCCTCCACTTT; CDR3: CASILGAHQNSPLHF